These 3 T cell receptor beta chains originate from one sample sequenced in a study of blood T cell repertoires in COVID-19 (TCRdb year 2020). Receptor libraries were prepared by the immunoSEQ multiplex PCR assay. Not all clones reach the TCRdb copy of this immuneACCESS table, which keeps in-frame sequences only. Checked studies attribute under half of the gap to unresolved V genes and leave the rest unexplained. A total of approximately 91,000 clones appear in this sample, around three quarters of them only once. In total, the top ten clones hold 7% of the sample. The material sequenced was peripheral blood. The receptors originated from a man between 65 and 80 years old with acute or convalescent COVID-19.

This chain links TRBV29-1 with TRBJ1-1, with 7 bases matching TRBD1. J gave up 7 bases and V 7 bases, and 9 bases lay outside the gene matches. The CDR3 runs to 12 residues. From germline, CDR1 is SQVTM and CDR2 ANQGSEA. DNA of the CDR3: TGCAGCGCCCCCCGACAGGGAAGTGAAGCTTTCTTT. Protein product: CSAPRQGSEAFF.

The rearrangement joins TRBV3-1 (or the pseudogene TRBV3-2) to TRBJ2-1; D may be TRBD2 (5 bases). The CDR3 is 13 residues long. Germline CDR1 LGHDT, CDR2 YNNKEL (reference sequence). V lost 4 bases, J lost 14 bases, and 18 bases lay in between. CDR3 coding DNA: TGTGCCAGCAGCCCACCGGGCGTCTCGGAGGAGTTCTTC. Translating it yields CASSPPGVSEEFF.

V and J are TRBV28 and TRBJ2-1, with 13 bases identical to TRBD2. Per the germline V gene, CDR1 is MDHEN and CDR2 is SYDVKM. V shed 4 bases, J shed 8 bases, and the junction held 8 bases outside the gene matches. The CDR3 sequence is 16 residues long. The CDR3 sequence is CASSSRTSGRGDEQFF. CDR3 coding DNA: TGTGCCAGCAGTTCTCGGACTAGCGGGAGAGGGGATGAGCAGTTCTTC.